This T cell receptor beta chain was obtained from a study of TIL therapy for anti-PD-1-resistant metastatic lung cancer. The germline V gene encodes CDR1 MNHEY and CDR2 SMNVEV (reference sequence). Trimming stripped 3 bases from V and 5 bases from J, with 10 bases between. The length of the CDR3 is 13 residues. Time point given: pre-treatment sample, taken before nivolumab and TIL therapy. The immunoSEQ assay was v3. TCRdb's copy holds only in-frame clones and misses some; the assay was immunoSEQ multiplex PCR. Seen here are tens of thousands of clones, 80% to 90% observed once, and the top ten hold 5%.

The receptor was derived from a person aged 25-79 years with non-small cell lung cancer. The chain recombines TRBV27 with TRBJ1-1; D not resolved. This material consisted of blood, taken at baseline. The CDR3 is CASSLNGETEAFF. The CDR3 nucleotides read TGTGCCAGCAGTTTGAACGGGGAAACTGAAGCTTTCTTT.